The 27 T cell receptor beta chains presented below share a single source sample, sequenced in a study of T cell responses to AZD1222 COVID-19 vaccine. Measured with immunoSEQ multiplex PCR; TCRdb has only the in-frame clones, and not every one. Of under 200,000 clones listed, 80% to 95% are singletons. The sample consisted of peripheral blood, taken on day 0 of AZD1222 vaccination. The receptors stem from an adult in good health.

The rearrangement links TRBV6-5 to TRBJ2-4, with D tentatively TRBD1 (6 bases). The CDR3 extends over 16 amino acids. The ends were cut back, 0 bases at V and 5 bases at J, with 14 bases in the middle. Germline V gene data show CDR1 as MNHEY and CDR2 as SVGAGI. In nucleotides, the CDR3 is TGTGCCAGCAGTTACTCGTATAACAGGGACCAAAACATTCAGTACTTC. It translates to CASSYSYNRDQNIQYF.

The CDR3 reads CASSSLPQGSTEAFF. The CDR3 nucleotides are TGCGCCAGCAGCTCCCTGCCACAGGGGAGCACTGAAGCTTTCTTT. This rearrangement joins TRBV23-1 to TRBJ1-1; 7 nucleotides align to TRBD1. TRBV23-1 is an open reading frame, and its role is uncertain. With 6 bases clipped from V and 4 bases from J, the junction kept 11 bases outside the gene matches. This CDR3 comprises 15 residues.

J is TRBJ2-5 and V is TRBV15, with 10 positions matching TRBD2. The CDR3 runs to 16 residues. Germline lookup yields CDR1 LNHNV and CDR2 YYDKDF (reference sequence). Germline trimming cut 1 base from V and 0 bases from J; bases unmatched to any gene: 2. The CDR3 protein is CATSRVTSGDQETQYF. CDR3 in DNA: TGTGCCACCAGCAGAGTAACTAGCGGGGACCAAGAGACCCAGTACTTC.

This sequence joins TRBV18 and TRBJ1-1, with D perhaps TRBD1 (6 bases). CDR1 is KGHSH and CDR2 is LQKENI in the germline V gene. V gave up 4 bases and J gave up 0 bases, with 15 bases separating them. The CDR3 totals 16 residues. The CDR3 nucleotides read TGTGCCAGCTCACAGGACGGGGGGCGGATGAACACTGAAGCTTTCTTT. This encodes CASSQDGGRMNTEAFF. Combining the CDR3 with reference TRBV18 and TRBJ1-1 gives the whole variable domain NAGVMQNPRHLVRRRGQEARLRCSPMKGHSHVYWYRQLPEEGLKFMVYLQKENIIDESGMPKERFSAEFPKEGPSILRIQQVVRGDSAAYFCASSQDGGRMNTEAFFGQGTRLTVV.

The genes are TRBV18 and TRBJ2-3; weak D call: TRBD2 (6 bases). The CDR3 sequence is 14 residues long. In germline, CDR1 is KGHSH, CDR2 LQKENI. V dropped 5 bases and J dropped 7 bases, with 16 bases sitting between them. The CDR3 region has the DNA TGTGCCAGCTCAGCCGCGACCGGGAGAAATACGCAGTATTTT. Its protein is CASSAATGRNTQYF.

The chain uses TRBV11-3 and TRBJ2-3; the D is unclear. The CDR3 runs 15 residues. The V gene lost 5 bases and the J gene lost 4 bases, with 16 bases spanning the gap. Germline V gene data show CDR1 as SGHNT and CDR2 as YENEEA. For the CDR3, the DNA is TGTGCCAGCAGCACCGCGCCATCACGGTCAGATACGCAGTATTTT. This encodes CASSTAPSRSDTQYF.

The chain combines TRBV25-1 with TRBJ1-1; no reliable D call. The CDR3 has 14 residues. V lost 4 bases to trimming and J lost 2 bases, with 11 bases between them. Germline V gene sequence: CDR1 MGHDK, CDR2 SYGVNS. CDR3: CASSARTGNTEAFF. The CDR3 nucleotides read TGTGCCAGCAGTGCCAGGACCGGTAACACTGAAGCTTTCTTT.

CDR3 DNA sequence: TGTGCCAGCAGCTTTTATGGCAGGGCAGGGGCTCCCCTCCACTTT. The encoded protein is CASSFYGRAGAPLHF. The V and J genes are TRBV7-9 and TRBJ1-6; D is possibly TRBD1 (6 bases). In germline, CDR1 is SEHNR, CDR2 FQNEAQ (reference sequence). V was pared by 3 bases and J by 13 bases, with 19 bases between. The CDR3 extends over 15 amino acids.

Written as DNA, the CDR3 is TGTGCCTGGAGTGTAATGGGGGGCGTACGGGGCTACACCTTC. Translation gives CAWSVMGGVRGYTF. V gene TRBV30 combines with J gene TRBJ1-2, with a tentative D call TRBD1 (6 bases). Germline V lookup: CDR1 GTSNPN, CDR2 SVGIG (reference sequence). Trimming cost V 0 bases and J 8 bases, with 16 bases left between them. CDR3 length: 14 amino acids.

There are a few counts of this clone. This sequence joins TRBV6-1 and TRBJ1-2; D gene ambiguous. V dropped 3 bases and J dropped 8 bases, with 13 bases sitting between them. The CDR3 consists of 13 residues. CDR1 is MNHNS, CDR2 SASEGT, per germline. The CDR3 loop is CASSDWVAGGYTF. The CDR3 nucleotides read TGTGCCAGCAGTGATTGGGTTGCTGGGGGCTACACCTTC.

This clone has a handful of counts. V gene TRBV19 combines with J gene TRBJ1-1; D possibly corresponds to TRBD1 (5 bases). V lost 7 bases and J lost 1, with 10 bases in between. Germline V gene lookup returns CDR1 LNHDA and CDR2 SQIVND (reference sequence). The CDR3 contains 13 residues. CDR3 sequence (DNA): TGTGCCAGTACTGGGGACGGGAACACTGAAGCTTTCTTT. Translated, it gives CASTGDGNTEAFF.

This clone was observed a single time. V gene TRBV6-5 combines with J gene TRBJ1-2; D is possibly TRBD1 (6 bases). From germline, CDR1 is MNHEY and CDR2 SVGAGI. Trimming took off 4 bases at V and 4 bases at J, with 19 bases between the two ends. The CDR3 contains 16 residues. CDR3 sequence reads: CASSSALGGGVYGYTF. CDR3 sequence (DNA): TGTGCCAGCAGTTCTGCTTTGGGTGGGGGCGTCTATGGCTACACCTTC.

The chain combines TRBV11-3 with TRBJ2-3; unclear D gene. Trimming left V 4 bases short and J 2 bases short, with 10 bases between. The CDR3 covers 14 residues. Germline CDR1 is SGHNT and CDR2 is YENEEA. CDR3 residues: CASSSSHPTDTQYF. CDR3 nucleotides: TGTGCCAGCAGCTCCTCACACCCCACAGATACGCAGTATTTT.

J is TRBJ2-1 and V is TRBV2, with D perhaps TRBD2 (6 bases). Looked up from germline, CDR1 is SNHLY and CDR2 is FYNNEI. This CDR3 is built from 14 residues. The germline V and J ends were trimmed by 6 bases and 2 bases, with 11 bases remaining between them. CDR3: CASSTGAAYNEQFF. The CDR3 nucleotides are TGTGCCAGCAGCACGGGAGCGGCCTACAATGAGCAGTTCTTC.

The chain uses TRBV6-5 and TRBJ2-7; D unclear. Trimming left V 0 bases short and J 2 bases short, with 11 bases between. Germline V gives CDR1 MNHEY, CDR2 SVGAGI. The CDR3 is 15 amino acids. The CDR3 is CASSYSIGGAYEQYF. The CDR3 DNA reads TGTGCCAGCAGTTACTCGATAGGCGGAGCCTACGAGCAGTACTTC.

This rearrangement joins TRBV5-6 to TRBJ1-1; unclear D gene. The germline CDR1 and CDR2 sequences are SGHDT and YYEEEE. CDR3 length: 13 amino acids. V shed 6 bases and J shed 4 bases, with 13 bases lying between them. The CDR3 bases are TGTGCCAGCACCCTGAGGCGGTTCACTGAAGCTTTCTTT. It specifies CASTLRRFTEAFF.

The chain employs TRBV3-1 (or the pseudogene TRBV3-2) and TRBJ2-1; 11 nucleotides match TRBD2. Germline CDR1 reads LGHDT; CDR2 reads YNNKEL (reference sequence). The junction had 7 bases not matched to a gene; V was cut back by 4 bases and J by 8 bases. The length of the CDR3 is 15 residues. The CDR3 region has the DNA TGTGCCAGCAGCCCCCGACTAGCGGGATACCATGAGCAGTTCTTC. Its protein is CASSPRLAGYHEQFF.

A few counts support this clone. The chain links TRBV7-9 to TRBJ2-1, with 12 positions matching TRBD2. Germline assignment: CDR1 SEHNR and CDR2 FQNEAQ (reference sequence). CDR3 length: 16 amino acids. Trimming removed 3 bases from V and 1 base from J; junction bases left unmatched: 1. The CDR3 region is CASSFGLAGSYNEQFF. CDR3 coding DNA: TGTGCCAGCAGCTTCGGACTAGCGGGATCCTACAATGAGCAGTTCTTC. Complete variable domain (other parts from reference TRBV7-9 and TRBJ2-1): DTGVSQNPRHKITKRGQNVTFRCDPISEHNRLYWYRQTLGQGPEFLTYFQNEAQLEKSRLLSDRFSAERPKGSFSTLEIQRTEQGDSAMYLCASSFGLAGSYNEQFFGPGTRLTVL.

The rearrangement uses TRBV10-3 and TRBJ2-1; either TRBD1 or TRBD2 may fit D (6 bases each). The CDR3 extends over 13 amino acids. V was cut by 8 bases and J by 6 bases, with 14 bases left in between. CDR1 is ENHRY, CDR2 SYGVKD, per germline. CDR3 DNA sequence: TGTGCCATCGGGGGCGGAGGGACCAATGAGCAGTTCTTC. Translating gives CAIGGGGTNEQFF.

As DNA, the CDR3 is TGCGCCAGCAGCATCCAGGGAAGTGATTATGGCTACACCTTC. Encoded protein: CASSIQGSDYGYTF. This chain connects TRBV5-1 to TRBJ1-2, with TRBD1 as a possible D gene (5 bases). Germline V gene data show CDR1 as SGHRS and CDR2 as YFSETQ. The V and J ends lost 4 bases and 5 bases respectively, with 15 bases between them. The CDR3 consists of 14 residues.

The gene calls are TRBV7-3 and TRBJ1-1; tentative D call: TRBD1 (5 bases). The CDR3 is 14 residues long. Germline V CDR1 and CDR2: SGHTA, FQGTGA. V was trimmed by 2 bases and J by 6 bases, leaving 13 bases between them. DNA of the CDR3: TGTGCCAGCAGCTTATTTGGAGGGGACGCTGAAGCTTTCTTT. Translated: CASSLFGGDAEAFF.

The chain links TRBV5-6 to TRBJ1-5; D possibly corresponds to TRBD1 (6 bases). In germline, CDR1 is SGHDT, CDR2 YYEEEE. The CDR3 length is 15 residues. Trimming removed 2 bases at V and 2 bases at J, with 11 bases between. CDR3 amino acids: CASSFLGAGNQPQHF. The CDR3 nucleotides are TGTGCCAGCAGCTTTCTGGGGGCAGGCAATCAGCCCCAGCATTTT.

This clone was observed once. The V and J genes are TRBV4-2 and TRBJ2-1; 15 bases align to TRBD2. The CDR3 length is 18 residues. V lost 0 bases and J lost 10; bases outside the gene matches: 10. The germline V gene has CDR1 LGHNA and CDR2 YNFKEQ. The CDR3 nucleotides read TGTGCCAGCAGCCAAGATGGGTCAGGGGGACTAGCGGGGGGCGAGCAGTTCTTC. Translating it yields CASSQDGSGGLAGGEQFF.

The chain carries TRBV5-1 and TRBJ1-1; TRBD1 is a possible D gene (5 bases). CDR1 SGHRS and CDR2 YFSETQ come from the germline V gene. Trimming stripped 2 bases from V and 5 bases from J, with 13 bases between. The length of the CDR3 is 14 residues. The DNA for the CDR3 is TGCGCCAGCAGCTTCGAGGGGAGGCGGACTGAAGCTTTCTTT. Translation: CASSFEGRRTEAFF.

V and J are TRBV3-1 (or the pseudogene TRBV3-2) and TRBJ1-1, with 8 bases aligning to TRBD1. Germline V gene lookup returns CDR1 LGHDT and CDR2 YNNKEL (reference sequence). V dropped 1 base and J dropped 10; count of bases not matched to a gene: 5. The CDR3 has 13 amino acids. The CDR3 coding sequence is TGTGCCAGCAGCCAAGTAACCCAGGGGGCAGCTTTCTTT. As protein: CASSQVTQGAAFF.

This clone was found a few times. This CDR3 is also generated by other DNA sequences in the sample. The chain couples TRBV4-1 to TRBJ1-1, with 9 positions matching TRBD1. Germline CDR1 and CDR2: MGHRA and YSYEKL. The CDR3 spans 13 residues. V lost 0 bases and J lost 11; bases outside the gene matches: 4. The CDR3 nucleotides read TGCGCCAGCAGCCAAGAGAGGACAGGGGAGGCTTTCTTT. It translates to CASSQERTGEAFF.

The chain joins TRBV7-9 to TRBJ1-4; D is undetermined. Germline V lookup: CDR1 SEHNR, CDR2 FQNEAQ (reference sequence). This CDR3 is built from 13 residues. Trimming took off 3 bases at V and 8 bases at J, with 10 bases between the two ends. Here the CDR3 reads CASSLSWAEKLFF. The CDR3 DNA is TGTGCCAGCAGCTTGTCGTGGGCGGAAAAACTGTTTTTT.